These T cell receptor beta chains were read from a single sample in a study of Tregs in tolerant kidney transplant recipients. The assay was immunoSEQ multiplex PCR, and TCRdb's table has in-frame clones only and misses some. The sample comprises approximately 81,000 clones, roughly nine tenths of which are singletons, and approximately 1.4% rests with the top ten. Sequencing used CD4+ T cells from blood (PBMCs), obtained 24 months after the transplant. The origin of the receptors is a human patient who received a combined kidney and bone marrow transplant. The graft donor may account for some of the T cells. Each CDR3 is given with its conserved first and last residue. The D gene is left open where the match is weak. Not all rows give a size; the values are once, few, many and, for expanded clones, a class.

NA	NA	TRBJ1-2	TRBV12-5	CASGLSYQGRDNDYGYTF	TGTGCTAGTGGTTTGTCCTACCAGGGCAGGGACAATGACTATGGCTACACCTTC
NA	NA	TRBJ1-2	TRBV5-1	CASGLLGGGPNYGYTF	TGCGCCAGCGGACTACTGGGGGGGGGTCCAAACTATGGCTACACCTTC
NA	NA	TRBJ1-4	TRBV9	CASSVGGVNEKLFF	TGTGCCAGCAGCGTGGGGGGGGTTAATGAAAAACTGTTTTTT
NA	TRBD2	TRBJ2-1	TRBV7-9	CASSHGTRKDEQFF	TGTGCCAGCAGCCATGGGACTAGGAAGGATGAGCAGTTCTTC
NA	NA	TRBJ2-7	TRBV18	CASSPSSSYEQYF	TGTGCCAGCTCACCGTCCAGTTCCTACGAGCAGTACTTC
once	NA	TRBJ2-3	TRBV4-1	CASSQVIRVLQGTDTQYF	TGCGCCAGCAGCCAAGTCATAAGAGTCCTCCAGGGCACAGATACGCAGTATTTT
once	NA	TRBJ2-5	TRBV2	CASMEADPGAQYF	TGTGCCAGCATGGAGGCTGACCCAGGCGCCCAGTACTTC
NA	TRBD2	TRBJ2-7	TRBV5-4	CASSLPPGTRPGEQYF	TGTGCCAGCAGCTTACCCCCCGGGACTAGACCGGGCGAGCAGTACTTC
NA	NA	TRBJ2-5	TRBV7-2	CASSLQLDGGETQYF	TGTGCCAGCAGCTTGCAGCTAGACGGTGGAGAGACCCAGTACTTC
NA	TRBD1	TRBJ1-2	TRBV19	CASSPLGQGEIYGYTF	TGTGCCAGTAGTCCCCTGGGACAGGGTGAAATCTATGGCTACACCTTC
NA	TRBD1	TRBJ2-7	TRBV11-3	CASSQDRAYEQYF	TGTGCCAGCAGCCAGGACAGGGCCTACGAGCAGTACTTC
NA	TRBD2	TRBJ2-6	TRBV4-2	CASSSSGLAGTGANVLTF	TGTGCCAGCAGCTCCTCCGGACTAGCGGGAACTGGGGCCAACGTCCTGACTTTC
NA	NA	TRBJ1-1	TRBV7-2	CASSHTGLTEAFF	TGTGCCAGCAGCCACACAGGGCTTACTGAAGCTTTCTTT
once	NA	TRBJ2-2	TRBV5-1	CASSPATEPTGELFF	TGCGCCAGCAGCCCAGCGACAGAACCCACCGGGGAGCTGTTTTTT
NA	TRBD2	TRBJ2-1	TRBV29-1	CSVDGGSGWQFF	TGCAGCGTTGACGGCGGGAGCGGGTGGCAGTTCTTC
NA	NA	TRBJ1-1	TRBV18	CASSPPWGGAEAFF	TGTGCCAGCTCACCACCGTGGGGAGGGGCTGAAGCTTTCTTT
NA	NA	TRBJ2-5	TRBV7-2	CASSPRVSAETQYF	TGTGCCAGCAGCCCCAGGGTTTCTGCAGAGACCCAGTACTTC
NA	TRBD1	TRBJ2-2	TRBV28	CASRTTGQGDTGELFF	TGTGCCAGCAGAACGACTGGACAGGGTGACACCGGGGAGCTGTTTTTT
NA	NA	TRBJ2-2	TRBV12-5	CASGRLSTGELFF	TGTGCTAGTGGTAGACTCAGCACCGGGGAGCTGTTTTTT
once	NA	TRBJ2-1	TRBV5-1	CASTSYNEQFF	TGCGCCAGCACCAGCTACAATGAGCAGTTCTTC
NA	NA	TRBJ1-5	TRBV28	CASSINNQPQHF	TGTGCCAGCAGTATAAATAATCAGCCCCAGCATTTT
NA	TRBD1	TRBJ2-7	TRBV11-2	CASRTGTGNYEQYF	TGTGCCAGCAGAACCGGGACAGGGAACTACGAGCAGTACTTC